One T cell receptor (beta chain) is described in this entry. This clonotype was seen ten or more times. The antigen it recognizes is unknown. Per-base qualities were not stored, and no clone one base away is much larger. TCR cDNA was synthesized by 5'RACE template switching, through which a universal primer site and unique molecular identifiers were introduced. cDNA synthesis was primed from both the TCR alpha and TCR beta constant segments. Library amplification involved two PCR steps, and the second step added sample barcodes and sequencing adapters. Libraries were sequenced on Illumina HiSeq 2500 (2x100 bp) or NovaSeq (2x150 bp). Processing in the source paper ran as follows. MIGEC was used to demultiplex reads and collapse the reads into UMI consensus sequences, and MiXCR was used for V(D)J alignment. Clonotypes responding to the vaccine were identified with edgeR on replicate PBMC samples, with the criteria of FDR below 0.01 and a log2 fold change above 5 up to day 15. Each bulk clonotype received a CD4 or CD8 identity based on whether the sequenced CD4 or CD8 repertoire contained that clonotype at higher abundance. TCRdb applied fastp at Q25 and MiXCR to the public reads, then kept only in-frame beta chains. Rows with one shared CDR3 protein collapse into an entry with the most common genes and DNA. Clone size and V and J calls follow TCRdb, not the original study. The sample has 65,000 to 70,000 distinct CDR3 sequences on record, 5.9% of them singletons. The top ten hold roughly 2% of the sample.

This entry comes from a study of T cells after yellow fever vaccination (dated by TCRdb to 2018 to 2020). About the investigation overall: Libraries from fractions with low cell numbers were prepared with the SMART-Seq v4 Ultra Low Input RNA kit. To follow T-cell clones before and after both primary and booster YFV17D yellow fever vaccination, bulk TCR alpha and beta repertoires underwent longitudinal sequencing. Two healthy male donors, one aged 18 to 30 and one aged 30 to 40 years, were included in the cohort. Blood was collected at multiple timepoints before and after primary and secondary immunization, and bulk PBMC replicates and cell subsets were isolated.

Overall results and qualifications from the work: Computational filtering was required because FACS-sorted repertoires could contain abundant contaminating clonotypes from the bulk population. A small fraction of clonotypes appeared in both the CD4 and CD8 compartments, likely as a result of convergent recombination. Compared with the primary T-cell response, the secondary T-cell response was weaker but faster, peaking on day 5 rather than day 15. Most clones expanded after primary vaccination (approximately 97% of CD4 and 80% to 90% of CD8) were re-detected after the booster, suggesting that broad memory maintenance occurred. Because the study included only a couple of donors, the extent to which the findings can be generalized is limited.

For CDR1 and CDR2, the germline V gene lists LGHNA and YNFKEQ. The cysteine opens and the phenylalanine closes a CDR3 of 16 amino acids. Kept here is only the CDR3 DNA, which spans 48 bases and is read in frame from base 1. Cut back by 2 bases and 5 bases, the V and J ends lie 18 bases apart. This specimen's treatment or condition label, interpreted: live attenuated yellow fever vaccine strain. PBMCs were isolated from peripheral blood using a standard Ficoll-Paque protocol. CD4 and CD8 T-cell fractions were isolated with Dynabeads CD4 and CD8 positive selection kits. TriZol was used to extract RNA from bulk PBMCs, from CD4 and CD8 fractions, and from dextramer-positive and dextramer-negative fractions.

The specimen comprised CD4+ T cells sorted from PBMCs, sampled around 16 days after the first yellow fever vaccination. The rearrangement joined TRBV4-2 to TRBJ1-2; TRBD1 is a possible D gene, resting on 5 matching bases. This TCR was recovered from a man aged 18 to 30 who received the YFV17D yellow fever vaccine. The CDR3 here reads CASSQRGLPSLYGYTF. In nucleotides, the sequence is TGTGCCAGCAGCCAAAGGGGACTTCCGTCACTATATGGCTACACCTTC.